The T cell receptor (beta chain) under discussion was sequenced for a study of lymphopenia after photon versus proton radiotherapy. Overall study results and limits: Relative stability marked proton patients; photon patients lost diversity and naive cells. Authors raise, but do not show, better survival with proton therapy. A bigger post-nadir fall in TCR diversity correlated inversely with survival time in deceased patients.

Produced via immunoSEQ multiplex PCR; TCRdb's table is partial and in-frame only. The sample includes about 5,000 clones, roughly 91% of them seen just once. The CDR3 covers 13 residues. Trimming took off 3 bases at V and 1 base at J, with 6 bases between the two ends. CDR1 is LNHDA and CDR2 is SQIVND in the germline V gene (reference sequence). Of note for this clone: Its antigen is unknown.

The TCR sequence derives from a man aged 25-45 years with gastric cancer. Sequences were derived from peripheral blood, sampled from a patient treated with photon-based radiotherapy. This chain joins TRBV19 and TRBJ1-1, with D uncertain. CDR3 loop: CASSISQNTEAFF. In DNA form, the CDR3 reads TGTGCCAGTAGTATTTCTCAGAACACTGAAGCTTTCTTT. The full variable domain, in which reference TRBV19 and TRBJ1-1 provide the parts outside the CDR3, is DGGITQSPKYLFRKEGQNVTLSCEQNLNHDAMYWYRQDPGQGLRLIYYSQIVNDFQKGDIAEGYSVSREKKESFPLTVTSAQKNPTAFYLCASSISQNTEAFFGQGTRLTVV.